Listed here is a single TCR beta chain. It has no known antigen specificity. No qualities accompany the bases; no much larger clone lies one base away. From cysteine to phenylalanine, the CDR3 is 16 amino acids long. Only the CDR3 part of the read is kept: 48 bases, read in frame from the first base. Ends trimmed: V by 2 bases, J by 5 bases; bases unmatched to a gene: 9. The germline V gene (reference sequence) sets CDR1 to MNHEY and CDR2 to SMNVEV. These data originate in a study of cytomegalovirus exposure and HLA in healthy donors (TCRdb year 2017). About the study as a whole: An earlier analysis of some 620 of the donors reported 276 Gb of sequence data and 117 million unique TCR beta sequences obtained from approximately 180 million T cells. Roughly 320 gigabases of sequencing data and around 90 million unique TCR sequences made up an early release that covered approximately 700 HLA-typed donors. Of the roughly 400 genotyped donors, roughly 80% fell in the genetic ancestry cluster associated with self-reported Caucasian donors. The study aimed to test whether cataloging public T cell receptors could reveal signatures of past pathogen exposure. The study profiled the T cell repertoires of 550 to 700 subjects by immunosequencing and related them to cytomegalovirus serostatus. A separate validation cohort of over 95 different subjects was used in addition to the 666-subject first cohort. The study combined high-throughput TCR immunosequencing, statistical association of individual TCRs with disease status, and machine learning to predict cytomegalovirus infection status. In a later analysis, previously published TCR beta repertoires from fewer than 750 donors were re-analyzed and high-resolution HLA genotyping was added so that TCR occurrence patterns could be studied. In the later analysis, no new phenotypic data were used to find candidate immune exposures; instead, reliance was placed on TCR beta sequences and their occurrence across donors. In an earlier analysis of a few hundred of the donors, high-throughput TCR beta sequencing was used to judge whether each TCR beta V gene segment behaved as functional or pseudogenic. Donor age, sex, ethnicity and CMV serostatus were compiled together with the repertoire data. A later genetic analysis took genome-wide SNP genotypes for about three fifths of the roughly 670 donors and used that subset as a discovery cohort. All discovery cohort repertoires had been generated using a single sequencing platform. HLA typing covered class I and class II loci at four-digit resolution. Typing coverage differed by locus: A, B, C, DRB1 and DQB1 were typed in roughly 629-640 donors, DQA1 in roughly 500, DPA1 in around 600, and DPB1 in 472. Roughly 5 DR-DQ haplotypes were handled as single units for association and clustering, since linkage in the cohort was strong. Among roughly 370 genotyped donors of the cohort, an average of about 240,000 unique TCR beta nucleotide sequences were sequenced per donor, around 20% of them non-productive.

The receptor library was made with the immunoSEQ multiplex PCR assay. For the multiplex PCR, a mixture combining 60 forward primers for TCR Vbeta segments and 13 reverse primers for TCR Jbeta segments was used. Amplification of the CDR3 region of rearranged TCR beta genes was performed with a multiplex PCR assay on genomic DNA. The Illumina HiSeq System was used to sequence the amplified TCR beta libraries as 87-base-pair reads. On the authors' methods: Across the 666 repertoires, a later analysis counted tens of millions of unique TCR beta chains, about 10 million of which were shared by at least two donors. A nearest-neighbor algorithm error-corrected the raw reads and collapsed the reads into unique sequences, merging closely related sequences to remove PCR and sequencing errors. CDR3 sequences were aligned to IMGT reference sequences to assign V, D and J gene segments. Each retained sequence needed at least a six-nucleotide match to both a V gene segment and a J gene segment. Rearrangements were classified as productive when the CDR3 lacked stop codons and remained in frame with V and J, and all other rearrangements were classified as non-productive. Following IMGT convention, CDR3 was defined as the stretch from the second conserved V-encoded cysteine to the conserved J-encoded phenylalanine. The earlier analysis of a few hundred of the donors excluded any sequence lacking an unambiguous match to a single V gene segment. An earlier analysis of a few hundred of the donors called V segments functional above 56.7% productive rearrangements and segregating when the between-donor standard deviation exceeded 5%. A statistical classification framework was built to diagnose cytomegalovirus status from the catalog of TCR beta chain sequences. In a later analysis, TCR nucleotide sequences were compared against IMGT/GENE-DB human TR gene sequences so that V and J genes could be assigned. A later analysis assigned CDR3 sequences and most-parsimonious VDJ recombination scenarios with the TCRdist pipeline. In a later analysis, each TCR beta chain was defined by its CDR3 amino acid sequence together with its V-gene family, and reads lacking a unique V-gene family were excluded. As a way to deal with suspected cross-contamination and a sequencing artifact, a later analysis dropped more than 500 nucleotide sequences that were highly shared and had low generation probability. In a later analysis, a clonal expansion index was calculated for each public chain from normalized within-repertoire ranks of inferred template counts. A later analysis computed generation probabilities with a VDJ recombination model fitted to out-of-frame rearrangements, and checked the results against IGoR. In a later analysis, hypergeometric tests were used to score TCR-TCR, TCR-HLA and TCR-CMV co-occurrence, with a repertoire-size bias correction applied to TCR pairs. A later analysis estimated false discovery rates by permuting HLA or CMV assignments 20 times. In a later analysis, co-occurring TCRs were grouped using DBSCAN, and TCRdist sequence similarity was added for clustering within HLA-allele-positive subsets. Co-occurrence clustering excluded repertoires with fewer than 30,000 or more than 120,000 public chains, plus five with anomalous nucleotide sharing. TCRdb limited this immuneACCESS table to in-frame rearrangements with V and J called. A share of clones is missing; checked studies link under half to unresolved V genes, and the rest is unexplained. The DNA gave D and trimming, while V, J and clone size come from that table. The sample table records 200,000 or so clones; around 87% of these occur just once. The ten largest account for 1% to 1.5% of the sample.

The research as a whole found: A few of the identified cytomegalovirus-associated TCR beta chains were confirmed in vitro to be specific for cytomegalovirus antigens. In a later analysis, the rate of TCR association differed among HLA loci, with DRB1 alleles having the most associated TCRs and HLA-C alleles having the fewest. Because counts were too low, about 15 rarely observed V segments, including chromosome 9 orphons, were left out of the earlier analysis of roughly 600 of the donors. The cohort was sequenced for TCR beta chains only, and without alpha or paired-chain data the features that could be detected were limited. Several of the top co-occurrence clusters appeared to be linked to parvovirus B19, influenza, CMV and Epstein-Barr virus, according to a later analysis. Specific HLA alleles were associated with 15,000 to 20,000 TCR beta sequences at a false discovery rate of 0.05 in a later analysis. A further reported finding was that TCR beta sequences accurately predicted the HLA-A and HLA-B alleles for most subjects in the first cohort. An association between a missense DCLRE1C variant and V-gene and J-gene trimming of TCR beta chains was found in a later genetic analysis and replicated in an independent cohort. Because the 87-base-pair reads could not distinguish some IMGT-functional V segments, including TRBV6-2 and TRBV6-3, those segments were excluded. Because HLA typing was missing for some donors at each locus, association tests included only the typed subset. Roughly uniform sequencing depth across donors was assumed in presence/absence analyses, although this assumption may not hold. The study listed 150 to 200 TCR beta chains as associated with cytomegalovirus. Assigning TCR associations to individual alleles was difficult when HLA alleles, especially DR and DQ, strongly co-occurred. Broadly in line with IMGT annotations, most TCR beta V segments showed up in productive rearrangements about 90% or about 30% of the time in an earlier analysis of around 550 of the donors. A cluster of highly shared sequence variants was judged likely to be a technical artifact of the sequencing pipeline. Across donors, most TCR sequences were observed very rarely, whereas some public TCRs were present in many individuals. A later analysis found that HLA-associated TCR beta chains were more clonally expanded and had lower generation probabilities than equally common non-associated chains. A later analysis found that most CMV-associated TCR beta chains appeared HLA-restricted, with HLA associations seemingly driven largely by CMV exposure. In both the original and validation cohorts, the classifier was reported to diagnose cytomegalovirus status with high specificity and sensitivity. For the cohort, immune exposure information was limited to CMV serostatus. According to the authors, the approach could potentially be generalized to other disease states and immunological phenotypes. Linkage disequilibrium might explain the correlated functional status among segregating V segments, but an unknown experimental factor could not be ruled out. According to a later genetic analysis, donors in an Asian-associated ancestry cluster had fewer N-insertions in productive TCRs than the approximately 650-donor mean.

In total, more than 500 healthy bone marrow donors made up the cohort. Cohort members were all nominally healthy when sampled, although unrecorded immune exposures were likely present. The donor tested CMV seronegative and was one of the 352 seronegative cohort members. Each donor provided a peripheral blood sample, and peripheral blood mononuclear cells were used for TCR beta sequencing. The Qiagen DNeasy Blood Extraction Kit was used to extract genomic DNA from the blood cell samples. Material: PBMCs. The chain was built from TRBV27 and TRBJ2-1; TRBD2 matches 7 bases in the middle. This clonotype was sampled from a man aged 30 to 45 in good health and CMV-seronegative. The nucleotides are TGTGCCAGCAGTTTAGTGTCGGGGGGAAGAGACAATGAGCAGTTCTTC. Translated, this is CASSLVSGGRDNEQFF.